Included here is one T cell receptor (beta chain) sequence, with context. The time point is: patch test 1, 2 weeks after DPC sensitization. Described treatment: therapeutic diphenylcyclopropenone sensitization with weekly scalp DPC. This specimen comes from a study of human T cells and chemical hapten exposure. CDR3 length: 13 residues. The ends were cut back, 3 bases at V and 7 bases at J, with 12 bases in the middle. The germline V gene encodes CDR1 LNHDA and CDR2 SQIVND (reference sequence). TCRdb redid the calling of the RACE reads with MiXCR, one entry per CDR3 protein. The sample contains 75,000 to 90,000 distinct CDR3 sequences, approximately 8% of which appear only once.

The chain combines TRBV19 with TRBJ1-2; tentatively, D is TRBD1 (5 bases). The sequence derives from a woman aged 25 to 39 with alopecia areata. Some clones in this sample may be carry-over from other donors' samples. This specimen consisted of whole blood, obtained in connection with sensitization to the hapten diphenylcyclopropenone (DPC). CDR3 protein: CASSILGTGGYTF. The CDR3 region has the DNA TGTGCCAGTAGTATTTTGGGGACCGGTGGCTACACCTTC. Supplemented by reference TRBV19 and TRBJ1-2, the full variable domain reads DGGITQSPKYLFRKEGQNVTLSCEQNLNHDAMYWYRQDPGQGLRLIYYSQIVNDFQKGDIAEGYSVSREKKESFPLTVTSAQKNPTAFYLCASSILGTGGYTFGSGTRLTVV.